This T cell receptor (beta chain) was sequenced during a study of CD8 T cells in ankylosing spondylitis. This clonotype was detected many times. What it recognizes is unknown. Trimming left V 6 bases short and J 0 bases short, with 14 bases between. The CDR3 extends over 15 amino acids. General study points: Clones linked to the disease showed a CD8+ phenotype. They occurred at relatively low frequencies in peripheral blood.

From the 5' RACE reads, TCRdb called clonotypes with MiXCR, one entry per CDR3 protein. The profile shows approximately 240,000 distinct CDR3 sequences, 8% to 11% of them singletons. The chain uses TRBV12-3 or TRBV12-4 and TRBJ1-2, with D tentatively TRBD1 (6 bases). The TCR originated in a male donor with ankylosing spondylitis or in good health (not recorded which). The specimen sequenced was blood, either unsorted or a sorted T cell fraction (not recorded which). CDR3 nucleotide sequence: TGTGCCAGCAGGGAAGGGGGACTGCCTAACTATGGCTACACCTTC. Amino acids: CASREGGLPNYGYTF.